This T cell receptor (beta chain) is from a study of blood T cell repertoires in COVID-19. Study information: COVID-19 samples collected from the United States, Italy and Spain covered acute and convalescent phases. T cells, B-cell-depleted T cells, or PBMCs provided the cDNA or gDNA that served as material.

This CDR3 has 14 residues. V lost 5 bases to trimming and J lost 4 bases, with 12 bases between them. Per the germline V gene, CDR1 is SGHTA and CDR2 is FQGNSA. Per the original data handling: Using reference gene primer amplification, nucleated cell counts were estimated. Produced via immunoSEQ multiplex PCR; TCRdb's table is partial and in-frame only. That table supplies the V and J calls and clone size; D and trimming were determined from the DNA. The sample carries 190,000 or so clones, 90% recorded once. Sequences were obtained from PBMCs or T cells enriched from blood (not recorded which). The rearrangement uses TRBV7-2 and TRBJ1-5, with D possibly matching TRBD1 (6 bases). The source of this sequence is a young man who had recovered from COVID-19. CDR3 coding DNA: TGTGCCAGCAGCCCACAAACAGGGAATCAGCCCCAGCATTTT. It is translated as CASSPQTGNQPQHF.